This paragraph reports one T cell receptor beta chain. These data are taken from a study of PD-L1 blockade in urothelial cancer. Background on the study: The patients' atezolizumab therapy, 1,200 mg intravenously every 3 weeks, started in about 2014. Bladder-origin urothelial cancer in males described about 85% of the roughly 29 patients. Analyses used blood from 3 weeks (second dose) and 6 weeks after treatment start. Blood yielded a median of approximately 130,000 T cells per sample.

Repertoires were generated with immunoSEQ multiplex PCR, while TCRdb's copy carries only in-frame clones and drops some. Of roughly 50,000 clones in the sample, 60% to 80% were seen once. Trimming pared 4 bases from V and 4 bases from J, leaving 14 bases between. Germline V gene lookup returns CDR1 SGHNT and CDR2 YYREEE (reference sequence). This CDR3 has 14 amino acids. V is TRBV5-4 and J is TRBJ1-1; D is unclear. The material was PBMCs, obtained around atezolizumab (anti-PD-L1) treatment. The TCR comes from a man aged 65-85 years with urothelial cancer. CDR3 in amino acids: CASSLPGLRTEAFF. The CDR3 DNA sequence: TGTGCCAGCAGCCTCCCAGGACTTCGCACTGAAGCTTTCTTT.